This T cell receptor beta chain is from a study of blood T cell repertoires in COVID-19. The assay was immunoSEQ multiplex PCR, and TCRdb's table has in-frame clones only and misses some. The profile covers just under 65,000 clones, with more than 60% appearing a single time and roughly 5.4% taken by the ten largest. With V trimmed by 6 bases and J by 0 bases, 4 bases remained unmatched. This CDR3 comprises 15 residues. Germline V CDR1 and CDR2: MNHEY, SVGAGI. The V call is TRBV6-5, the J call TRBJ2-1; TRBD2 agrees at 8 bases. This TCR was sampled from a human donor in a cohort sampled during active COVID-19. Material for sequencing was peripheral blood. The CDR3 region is CASRKRGTSYNEQFF. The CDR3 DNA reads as TGTGCCAGCAGAAAGCGGGGGACCTCCTACAATGAGCAGTTCTTC.